This paragraph covers one T cell receptor beta chain sequence. The data belong to a study of technical replicates of blood from a handful of donors. The protocol was immunoSEQ multiplex PCR, while the TCRdb copy is restricted to in-frame clones and leaves out a portion. The table has fewer than 80,000 clones, roughly 90% seen once. The sequencing sample was made of PBMCs. The sequence was obtained from a human donor in good health. Some clones in this sample may be carry-over from other donors' samples.

DNA for the CDR3: TGTGCCAGCAGTACAGGGGGCACAGATACGCAGTATTTT. Its protein product is CASSTGGTDTQYF. The gene calls are TRBV2 and TRBJ2-3; TRBD1 aligns across 7 bases. CDR3 length equals 13 residues. Germline V gene sequence: CDR1 SNHLY, CDR2 FYNNEI. The ends lost 5 bases at V and 1 base at J; junction bases unmatched: 0.